Listed here are 11 T cell receptor beta chains from one sample, sequenced in a study of CD8 T cells in Susac syndrome. cDNA came from approximately 0.5 to 1 ug RNA primed by random hexamers. TCRdb used MiXCR to reprocess the immunoSEQ multiplex PCR reads, holding one entry per CDR3 protein. Of tens of thousands of distinct CDR3 sequences in the sample, roughly 96% are singletons; the top ten hold 0.62%. The specimen sequenced was CD8+ T cells from PBMCs. All receptors derive from a human donor with Susac syndrome.

The chain links TRBV24-1 to TRBJ2-1; 7 positions match TRBD2. The CDR3 spans 13 residues. The germline CDR1 and CDR2 sequences are KGHDR and SFDVKD. With V trimmed by 7 bases and J by 2 bases, 1 base remained unmatched. In nucleotides, the CDR3 is TGTGCCACCAGGGGGGGGGCCTACAATGAGCAGTTCTTC. The encoded protein is CATRGGAYNEQFF.

The chain joins TRBV7-9 to TRBJ2-5, with D perhaps matching TRBD2 (5 bases). V was cut by 0 bases and J by 1 base, with 18 bases left in between. The CDR3 length is 18 residues. Germline V gene data show CDR1 as SEHNR and CDR2 as FQNEAQ (reference sequence). CDR3 sequence reads: CASSLAKPPLAPQETQYF. DNA for the CDR3: TGTGCCAGCAGCTTAGCCAAACCGCCCTTAGCGCCCCAAGAGACCCAGTACTTC.

V and J are TRBV29-1 and TRBJ2-7; D is undetermined. The germline V gene has CDR1 SQVTM and CDR2 ANQGSEA. The V gene lost 4 bases and the J gene lost 3 bases, with 13 bases spanning the gap. The CDR3 extends over 13 amino acids. The CDR3 here is CSVAQIPYYEQYF. CDR3 in DNA: TGCAGCGTTGCACAGATCCCATACTACGAGCAGTACTTC.

This rearrangement joins TRBV7-9 to TRBJ2-4; D possibly corresponds to TRBD1 (6 bases). Germline V gene data show CDR1 as SEHNR and CDR2 as FQNEAQ (reference sequence). The length of the CDR3 is 12 residues. Trimming took 3 bases from V and 7 from J, leaving 7 bases between them. The CDR3 nucleotides read TGTGCCAGCAGCTTGCAGGGGAACATTCAGTACTTC. This gives the protein CASSLQGNIQYF.

The chain recombines TRBV15 with TRBJ2-1, with D possibly matching TRBD1 (6 bases). Germline CDR1 reads LNHNV; CDR2 reads YYDKDF (reference sequence). V was clipped by 5 bases and J by 1 base, with 12 bases between them. The CDR3 loop spans 15 amino acids. The DNA of the CDR3 is TGTGCCACCAGCGTCGGGGACATGTCCTACAATGAGCAGTTCTTC. Translation gives CATSVGDMSYNEQFF.

This chain joins TRBV10-2 and TRBJ2-7, with D unresolved. V lost 2 bases, J lost 2 bases, and 10 bases lay in between. Germline assignment: CDR1 WSHSY and CDR2 SAAADI. CDR3 length: 14 amino acids. CDR3 sequence reads: CASSEVQSPYEQYF. CDR3 DNA sequence: TGCGCCAGCAGTGAGGTCCAGTCACCCTACGAGCAGTACTTC.

This clonotype was found once. This chain links TRBV5-4 with TRBJ2-7; TRBD1 aligns across 7 bases. CDR3 length: 12 amino acids. Trimming at V came to 0 bases and at J to 7 bases, leaving 1 base not matched to a gene. The germline V gene encodes CDR1 SGHNT and CDR2 YYREEE (reference sequence). This chain's CDR3 is CASSLVQGEQYF. DNA for the CDR3: TGTGCCAGCAGCTTGGTACAGGGGGAGCAGTACTTC.

The rearrangement links TRBV12-3 or TRBV12-4 to TRBJ2-4; no clear D gene. The CDR3 consists of 11 residues. V lost 6 bases, J lost 5 bases, and 5 bases lay in between. The DNA for the CDR3 is TGTGCCAGCAGAAGACAAAACATTCAGTACTTC. Translated, it gives CASRRQNIQYF.

V and J are TRBV20-1 and TRBJ1-4; 9 bases match TRBD1. The CDR3 has 14 residues. The V segment lost 6 bases and the J segment 5 bases; nucleotides outside the gene matches: 7. Germline V gene data show CDR1 as DFQATT and CDR2 as SNEGSKA (reference sequence). The CDR3 is CSARTGTGNEKLFF. CDR3 nucleotide sequence: TGCAGTGCGAGAACCGGGACAGGGAATGAAAAACTGTTTTTT.

The V gene is TRBV29-1, the J gene TRBJ2-1; 12 bases align to TRBD2. Germline V gives CDR1 SQVTM, CDR2 ANQGSEA. J gave up 10 bases and V 6 bases, and 7 bases lay outside the gene matches. CDR3 length equals 13 residues. In DNA form, the CDR3 reads TGCAGCGTCGATCTAGCGGGGGGGCGGGAGCAGTTCTTC. This sequence encodes CSVDLAGGREQFF.

This clonotype has only one observation. This chain joins TRBV9 and TRBJ2-1; D ambiguous. This CDR3 is 13 amino acids long. The V end was cut by 0 bases, the J end by 9 bases, with 10 bases between. Per the germline V gene, CDR1 is SGDLS and CDR2 is YYNGEE. The DNA for the CDR3 is TGTGCCAGCAGCGTAGCGGATAGTTTTGAGCAGTTCTTC. Translation: CASSVADSFEQFF.